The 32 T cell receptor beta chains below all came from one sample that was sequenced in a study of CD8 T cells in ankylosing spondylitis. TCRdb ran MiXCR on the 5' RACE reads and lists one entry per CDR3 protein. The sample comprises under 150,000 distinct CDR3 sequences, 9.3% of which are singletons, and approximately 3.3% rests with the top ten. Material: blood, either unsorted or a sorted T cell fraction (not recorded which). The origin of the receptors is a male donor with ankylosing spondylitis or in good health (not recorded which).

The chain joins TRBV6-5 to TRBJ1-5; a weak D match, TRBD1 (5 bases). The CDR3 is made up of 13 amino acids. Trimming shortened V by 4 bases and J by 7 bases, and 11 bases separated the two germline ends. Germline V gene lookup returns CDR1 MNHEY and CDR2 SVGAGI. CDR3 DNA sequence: TGTGCCAGCAGTTCCAACCGACAGCAGCCCCAGCATTTT. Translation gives CASSSNRQQPQHF.

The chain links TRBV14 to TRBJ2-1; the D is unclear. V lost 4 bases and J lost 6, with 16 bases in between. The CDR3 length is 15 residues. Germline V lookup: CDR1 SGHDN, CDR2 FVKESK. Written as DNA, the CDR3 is TGTGCCAGCAGCCGGGTCGTGGCCTCGACCAATGAGCAGTTCTTC. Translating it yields CASSRVVASTNEQFF.

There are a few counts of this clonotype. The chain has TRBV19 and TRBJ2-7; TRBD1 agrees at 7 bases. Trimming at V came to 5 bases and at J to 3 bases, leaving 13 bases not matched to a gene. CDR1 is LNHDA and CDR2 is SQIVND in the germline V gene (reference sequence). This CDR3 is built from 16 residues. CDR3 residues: CASSPRSGQDHYEQYF. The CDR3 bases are TGTGCCAGTAGTCCGCGATCTGGACAGGACCACTACGAGCAGTACTTC.

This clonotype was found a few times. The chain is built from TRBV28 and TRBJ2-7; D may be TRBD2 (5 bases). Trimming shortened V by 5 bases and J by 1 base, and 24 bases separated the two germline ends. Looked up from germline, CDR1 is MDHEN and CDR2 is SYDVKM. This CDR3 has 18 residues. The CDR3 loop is CASSLLNQLGHPSYEQYF. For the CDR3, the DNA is TGTGCCAGCAGTCTTCTAAATCAACTAGGGCACCCATCCTACGAGCAGTACTTC.

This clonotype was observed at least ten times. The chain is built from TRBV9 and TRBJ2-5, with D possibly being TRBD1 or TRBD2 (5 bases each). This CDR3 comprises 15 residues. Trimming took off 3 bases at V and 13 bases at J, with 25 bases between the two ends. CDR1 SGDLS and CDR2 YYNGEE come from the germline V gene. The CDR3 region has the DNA TGTGCCAGCAGCGCCCAAGGGACCCCGCTTGAGAGAAGGTACTTC. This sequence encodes CASSAQGTPLERRYF.

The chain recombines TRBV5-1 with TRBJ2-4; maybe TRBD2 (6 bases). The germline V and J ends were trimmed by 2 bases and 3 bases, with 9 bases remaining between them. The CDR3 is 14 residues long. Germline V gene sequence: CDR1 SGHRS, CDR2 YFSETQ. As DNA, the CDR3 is TGCGCCAGCAGCTTAGCTAGCGACAAAAACATTCAGTACTTC. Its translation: CASSLASDKNIQYF.

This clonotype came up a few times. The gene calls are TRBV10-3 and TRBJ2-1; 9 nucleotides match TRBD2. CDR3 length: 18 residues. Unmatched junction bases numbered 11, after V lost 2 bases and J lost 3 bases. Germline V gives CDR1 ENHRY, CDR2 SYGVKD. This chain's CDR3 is CAISEEGGYSGSYNEQFF. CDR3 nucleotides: TGTGCCATCAGTGAGGAGGGAGGCTATAGCGGGAGCTACAATGAGCAGTTCTTC.

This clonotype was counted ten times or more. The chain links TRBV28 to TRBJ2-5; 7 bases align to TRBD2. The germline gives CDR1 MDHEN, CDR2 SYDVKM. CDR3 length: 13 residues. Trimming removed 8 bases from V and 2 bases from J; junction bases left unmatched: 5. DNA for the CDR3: TGTGCCAGCGGGGGAGGGTGGCAAGAGACCCAGTACTTC. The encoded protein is CASGGGWQETQYF.

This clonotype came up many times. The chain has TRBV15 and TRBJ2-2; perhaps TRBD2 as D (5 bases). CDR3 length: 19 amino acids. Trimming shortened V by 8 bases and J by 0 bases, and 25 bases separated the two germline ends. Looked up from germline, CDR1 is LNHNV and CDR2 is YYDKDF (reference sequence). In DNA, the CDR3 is TGTGCCACCGCGGCCTGGCAGACAAGACTAAGAGCGAACACCGGGGAGCTGTTTTTT. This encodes CATAAWQTRLRANTGELFF.

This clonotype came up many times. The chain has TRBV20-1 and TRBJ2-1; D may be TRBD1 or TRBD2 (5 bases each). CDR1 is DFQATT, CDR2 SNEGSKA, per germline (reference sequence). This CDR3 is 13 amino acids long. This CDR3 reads CAKTLQGTNEQFF. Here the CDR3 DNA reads TGCGCCAAGACCCTTCAAGGGACGAATGAGCAGTTCTTC.

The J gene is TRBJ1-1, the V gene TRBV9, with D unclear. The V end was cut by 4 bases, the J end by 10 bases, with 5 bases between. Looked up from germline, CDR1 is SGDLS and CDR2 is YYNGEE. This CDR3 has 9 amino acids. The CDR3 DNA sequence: TGTGCCAGCAGCCCCCGAGCTTTCTTT. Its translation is CASSPRAFF.

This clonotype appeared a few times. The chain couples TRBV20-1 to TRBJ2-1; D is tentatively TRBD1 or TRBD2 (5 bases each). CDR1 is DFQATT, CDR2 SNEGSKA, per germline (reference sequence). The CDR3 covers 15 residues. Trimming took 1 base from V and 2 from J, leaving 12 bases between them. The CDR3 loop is CSARVFGTTYNEQFF. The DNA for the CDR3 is TGCAGTGCTAGAGTTTTCGGGACGACCTACAATGAGCAGTTCTTC.

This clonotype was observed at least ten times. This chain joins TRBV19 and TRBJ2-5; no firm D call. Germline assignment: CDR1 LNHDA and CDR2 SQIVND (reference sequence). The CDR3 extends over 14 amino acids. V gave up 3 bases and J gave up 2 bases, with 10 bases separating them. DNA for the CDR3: TGTGCCAGTAGTATCTGGGGTGAGCAAGAGACCCAGTACTTC. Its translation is CASSIWGEQETQYF. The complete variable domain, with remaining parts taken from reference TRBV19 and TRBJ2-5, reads DGGITQSPKYLFRKEGQNVTLSCEQNLNHDAMYWYRQDPGQGLRLIYYSQIVNDFQKGDIAEGYSVSREKKESFPLTVTSAQKNPTAFYLCASSIWGEQETQYFGPGTRLLVL.

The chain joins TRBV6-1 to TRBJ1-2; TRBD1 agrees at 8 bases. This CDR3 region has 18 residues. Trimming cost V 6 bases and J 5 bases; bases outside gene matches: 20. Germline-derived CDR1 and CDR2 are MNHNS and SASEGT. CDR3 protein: CASSKHSRDRILLYGYTF. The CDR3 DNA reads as TGTGCCAGCAGCAAGCACTCCCGGGACAGGATCCTCCTTTATGGCTACACCTTC.

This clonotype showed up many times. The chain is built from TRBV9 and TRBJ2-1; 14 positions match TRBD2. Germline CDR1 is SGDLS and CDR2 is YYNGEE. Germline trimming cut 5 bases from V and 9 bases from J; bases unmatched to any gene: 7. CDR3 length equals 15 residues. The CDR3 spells CASSETSGRAGEQFF. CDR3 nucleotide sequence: TGTGCCAGCAGTGAGACTAGCGGGAGGGCGGGTGAGCAGTTCTTC.

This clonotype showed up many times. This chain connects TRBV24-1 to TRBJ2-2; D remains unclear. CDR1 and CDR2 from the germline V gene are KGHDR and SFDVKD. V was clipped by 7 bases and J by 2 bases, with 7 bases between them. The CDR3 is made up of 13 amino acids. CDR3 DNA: TGTGCCACCAGGGTCGGAAACACCGGGGAGCTGTTTTTT. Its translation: CATRVGNTGELFF.

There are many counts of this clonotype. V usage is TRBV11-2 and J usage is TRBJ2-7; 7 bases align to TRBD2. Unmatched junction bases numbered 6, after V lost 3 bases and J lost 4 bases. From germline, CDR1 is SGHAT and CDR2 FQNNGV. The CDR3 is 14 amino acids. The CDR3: CASSFGGSRYEQYF. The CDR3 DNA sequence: TGTGCCAGCAGCTTTGGCGGGAGTCGGTACGAGCAGTACTTC.

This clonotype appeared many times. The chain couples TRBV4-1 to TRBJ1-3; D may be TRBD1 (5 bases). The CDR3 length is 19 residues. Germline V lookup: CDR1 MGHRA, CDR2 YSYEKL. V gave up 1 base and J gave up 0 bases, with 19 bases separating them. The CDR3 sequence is CASSQAGRFGASSGNTIYF. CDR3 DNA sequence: TGCGCCAGCAGCCAAGCTGGCCGTTTTGGGGCGAGCTCTGGAAACACCATATATTTT.

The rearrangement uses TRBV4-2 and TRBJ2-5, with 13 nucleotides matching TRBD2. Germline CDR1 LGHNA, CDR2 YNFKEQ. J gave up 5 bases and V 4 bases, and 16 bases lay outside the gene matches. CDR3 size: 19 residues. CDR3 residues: CASSPDGGLAGESGETQYF. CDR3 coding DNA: TGTGCCAGCAGCCCCGACGGTGGACTAGCGGGAGAAAGTGGGGAGACCCAGTACTTC.

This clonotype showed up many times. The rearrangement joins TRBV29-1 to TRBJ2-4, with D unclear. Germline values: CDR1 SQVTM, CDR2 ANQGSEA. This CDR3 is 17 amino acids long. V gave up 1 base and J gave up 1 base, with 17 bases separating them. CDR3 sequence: CSVEVFRRAPAKNIQYF. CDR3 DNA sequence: TGCAGCGTTGAAGTATTCCGAAGGGCACCGGCCAAAAACATTCAGTACTTC.

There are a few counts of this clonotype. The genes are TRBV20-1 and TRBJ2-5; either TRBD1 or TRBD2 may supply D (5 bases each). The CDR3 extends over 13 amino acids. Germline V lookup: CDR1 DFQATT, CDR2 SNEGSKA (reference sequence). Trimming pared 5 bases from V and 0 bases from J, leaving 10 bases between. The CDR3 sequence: CSAGTDDQETQYF. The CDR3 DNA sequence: TGCAGTGCTGGGACCGACGACCAAGAGACCCAGTACTTC.

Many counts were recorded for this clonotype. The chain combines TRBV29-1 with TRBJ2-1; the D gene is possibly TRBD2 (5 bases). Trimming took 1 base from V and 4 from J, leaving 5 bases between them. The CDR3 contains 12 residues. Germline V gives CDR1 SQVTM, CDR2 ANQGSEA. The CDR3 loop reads CSVEGEYNEQFF. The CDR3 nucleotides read TGCAGCGTTGAAGGGGAGTACAATGAGCAGTTCTTC.

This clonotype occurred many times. Here the CDR3 DNA reads TGCAGTGCTCAACCAGGGACAAGCAATCAGCCCCAGCATTTT. Translated: CSAQPGTSNQPQHF. The chain couples TRBV20-1 to TRBJ1-5, with D perhaps TRBD1 (6 bases). This CDR3 spans 14 amino acids. V was pared by 5 bases and J by 1 base, with 12 bases between. Germline V gene data show CDR1 as DFQATT and CDR2 as SNEGSKA (reference sequence).

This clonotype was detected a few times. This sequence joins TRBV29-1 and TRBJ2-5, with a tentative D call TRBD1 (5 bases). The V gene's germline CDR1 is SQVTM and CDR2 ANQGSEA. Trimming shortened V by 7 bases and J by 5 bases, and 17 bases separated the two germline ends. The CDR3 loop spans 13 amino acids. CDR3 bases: TGCAGCGGGGGCCGTCAGGGCTTGGAGACCCAGTACTTC. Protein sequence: CSGGRQGLETQYF.

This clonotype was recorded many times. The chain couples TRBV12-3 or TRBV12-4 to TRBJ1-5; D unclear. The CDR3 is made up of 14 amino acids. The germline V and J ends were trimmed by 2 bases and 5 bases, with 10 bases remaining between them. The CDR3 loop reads CASSLWPVDQPQHF. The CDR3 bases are TGTGCCAGCAGTTTATGGCCGGTCGATCAGCCCCAGCATTTT.

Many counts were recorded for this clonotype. CDR3 nucleotides: TGTGCCAGCAGTTACCAGCAGCAGTATGAGCAGTTCTTC. The encoded protein is CASSYQQQYEQFF. The rearrangement links TRBV6-5 to TRBJ2-1; D is unclear. V shed 2 bases and J shed 8 bases, with 10 bases lying between them. The CDR3 length is 13 residues. Germline CDR1 reads MNHEY; CDR2 reads SVGAGI.

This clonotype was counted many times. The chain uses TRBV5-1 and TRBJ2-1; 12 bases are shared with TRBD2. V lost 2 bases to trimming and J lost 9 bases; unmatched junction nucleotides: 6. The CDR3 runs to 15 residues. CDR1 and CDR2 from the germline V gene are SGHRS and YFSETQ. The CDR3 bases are TGCGCCAGCAGCTTAGCTAGCGGGAGGGCGAGTGAGCAGTTCTTC. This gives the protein CASSLASGRASEQFF.

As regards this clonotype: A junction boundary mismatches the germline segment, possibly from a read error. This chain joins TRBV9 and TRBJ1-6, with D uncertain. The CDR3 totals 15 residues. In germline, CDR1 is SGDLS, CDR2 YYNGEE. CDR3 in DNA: TGTGCCGGCAGCGCAGTGAAGTCCTATAATTCACCCCTCCACTTT. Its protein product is CAGSAVKSYNSPLHF.

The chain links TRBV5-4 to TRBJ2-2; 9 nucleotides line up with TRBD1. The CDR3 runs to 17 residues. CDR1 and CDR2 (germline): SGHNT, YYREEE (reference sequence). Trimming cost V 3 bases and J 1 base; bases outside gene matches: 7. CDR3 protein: CASSSKPGQGNTGELFF. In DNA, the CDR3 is TGTGCCAGCAGCTCGAAACCGGGACAGGGGAACACCGGGGAGCTGTTTTTT.

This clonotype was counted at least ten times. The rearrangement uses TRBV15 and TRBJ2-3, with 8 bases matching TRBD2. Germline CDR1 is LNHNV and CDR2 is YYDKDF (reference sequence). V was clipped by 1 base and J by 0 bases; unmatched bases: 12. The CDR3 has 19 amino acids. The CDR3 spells CATSRVLVASGLSTDTQYF. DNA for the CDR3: TGTGCCACCAGCAGAGTCCTGGTGGCTAGCGGGTTAAGCACAGATACGCAGTATTTT.

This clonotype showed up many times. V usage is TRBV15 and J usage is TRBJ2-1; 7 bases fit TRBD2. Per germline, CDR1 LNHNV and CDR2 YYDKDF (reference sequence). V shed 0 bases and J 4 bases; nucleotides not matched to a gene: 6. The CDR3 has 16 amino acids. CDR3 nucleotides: TGTGCCACCAGCAGAGATGGTGGCGGGAGTTACAATGAGCAGTTCTTC. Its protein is CATSRDGGGSYNEQFF.

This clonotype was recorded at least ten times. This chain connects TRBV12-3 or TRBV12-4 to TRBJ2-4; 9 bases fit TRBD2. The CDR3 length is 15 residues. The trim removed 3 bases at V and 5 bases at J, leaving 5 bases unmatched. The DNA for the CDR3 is TGTGCCAGCAGTTTCAGCGGGAGGAGGCAAAACATTCAGTACTTC. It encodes CASSFSGRRQNIQYF.